The next 21 T cell receptor beta chains were all read from a single sample in a study of cytomegalovirus exposure and HLA in healthy donors. It was with 60 Vbeta and 13 Jbeta primers that the PCR ran. The data were produced by immunoSEQ multiplex PCR, yet TCRdb's version contains in-frame clones alone and is incomplete. The data show about 250,000 clones, with roughly 78% seen just once and under 0.6% held by the top ten. Sequenced sample: PBMCs. The receptor source for this set is a boy younger than 18 in good health and CMV-seronegative.

This clone was seen a handful of times. The J gene is TRBJ2-3, the V gene TRBV27; TRBD1 agrees at 10 bases. The J segment lost 8 bases and the V segment lost 9 bases, leaving 14 bases of the junction unmatched. Germline V gene lookup returns CDR1 MNHEY and CDR2 SMNVEV (reference sequence). This CDR3 spans 15 amino acids. Here the CDR3 reads CASSRTGGGWGTQYF. CDR3 sequence (DNA): TGTGCCAGTTCGAGGACAGGGGGAGGGTGGGGTACGCAGTATTTT.

The rearrangement links TRBV2 to TRBJ2-2; D may be TRBD2 (6 bases). Trimming removed 5 bases from V and 6 bases from J, with 16 bases in between. CDR1 is SNHLY and CDR2 is FYNNEI in the germline V gene. This CDR3 spans 15 amino acids. The CDR3: CASSFGGGSPGELFF. The CDR3 DNA follows: TGTGCCAGCAGTTTTGGGGGAGGCAGCCCCGGGGAGCTGTTTTTT.

The J gene is TRBJ2-7, the V gene TRBV15; 7 bases map to TRBD1. Germline V lookup: CDR1 LNHNV, CDR2 YYDKDF (reference sequence). The V segment lost 5 bases and the J segment 4 bases; nucleotides outside the gene matches: 2. This CDR3 region has 12 residues. CDR3 DNA: TGTGCCACCAGCCTGGACAGGTACGAGCAGTACTTC. Translation: CATSLDRYEQYF.

The chain recombines TRBV6-5 with TRBJ2-3, with unresolved D. The CDR3 has 15 residues. V was clipped by 6 bases and J by 1 base, with 14 bases between them. Germline assignment: CDR1 MNHEY and CDR2 SVGAGI. For the CDR3, the DNA is TGTGCCAGCAGCCCCTGGGCACGACGCACAGATACGCAGTATTTT. Residues: CASSPWARRTDTQYF.

The genes are TRBV25-1 and TRBJ2-7, with a possible D match to TRBD2 (5 bases). The V end was cut by 4 bases, the J end by 2 bases, with 6 bases between. The CDR3 extends over 12 amino acids. Germline V CDR1 and CDR2: MGHDK, SYGVNS. DNA of the CDR3: TGTGCCAGCAGTGCCGGGACCTACGAGCAGTACTTC. It is translated as CASSAGTYEQYF.

J is TRBJ2-3 and V is TRBV10-2, with 9 bases that match TRBD2. The CDR3 spans 16 residues. The V segment lost 6 bases and the J segment 6 bases; nucleotides outside the gene matches: 13. Germline-derived CDR1 and CDR2 are WSHSY and SAAADI. In nucleotides, the CDR3 is TGCGCCAGCAGCCCGATGGGCGGGGGGGCCCGGGATACGCAGTATTTT. It specifies CASSPMGGGARDTQYF.

J is TRBJ2-3 and V is TRBV19; perhaps TRBD1 as D (6 bases). V shed 10 bases and J shed 1 base, with 12 bases lying between them. The CDR3 is made up of 13 amino acids. CDR1 is LNHDA, CDR2 SQIVND, per germline (reference sequence). The CDR3, as DNA: TGTGCCACCCAGGGGTGGGGCACAGATACGCAGTATTTT. Amino acid sequence: CATQGWGTDTQYF.

The rearrangement links TRBV6-6 to TRBJ2-5; 11 bases align to TRBD2. Per the germline V gene, CDR1 is MNHNY and CDR2 is SVGAGI (reference sequence). The CDR3 extends over 16 amino acids. With 2 bases clipped from V and 1 base from J, the junction kept 3 bases outside the gene matches. The CDR3 nucleotides read TGTGCCAGCAGTTACAGTAGCGGGAGGGGCCAAGAGACCCAGTACTTC. Its translation is CASSYSSGRGQETQYF.

The V gene is TRBV18, the J gene TRBJ1-4; D not resolved. This CDR3 contains 15 residues. CDR1 and CDR2 (germline): KGHSH, LQKENI. Trimming took 1 base from V and 5 from J, leaving 11 bases between them. DNA of the CDR3: TGTGCCAGCTCACCACTCGCGGGGAAGAATGAAAAACTGTTTTTT. This codes for CASSPLAGKNEKLFF. The variable domain in full, with the rest retrieved from reference TRBV18 and TRBJ1-4, is NAGVMQNPRHLVRRRGQEARLRCSPMKGHSHVYWYRQLPEEGLKFMVYLQKENIIDESGMPKERFSAEFPKEGPSILRIQQVVRGDSAAYFCASSPLAGKNEKLFFGSGTQLSVL.

This chain uses TRBV5-5 with TRBJ1-2, with 11 bases fitting TRBD1. V was pared by 0 bases and J by 4 bases, with 5 bases of the junction left unmatched. Germline V CDR1 and CDR2: SGHKS, YYEKEE (reference sequence). This CDR3 is 16 amino acids long. For the CDR3, the DNA is TGTGCCAGCAGCTTGGGCGGACAGGGGGCGGCCTATGGCTACACCTTC. Amino acids: CASSLGGQGAAYGYTF.

This chain links TRBV29-1 with TRBJ1-1; 8 bases match TRBD1. Germline lookup yields CDR1 SQVTM and CDR2 ANQGSEA. The CDR3 contains 15 residues. V gave up 6 bases and J gave up 1 base; unmatched junction bases: 10. The CDR3 region has the DNA TGCAGCGTGGACAGGGATCGGGGAAGGAACACTGAAGCTTTCTTT. Its protein is CSVDRDRGRNTEAFF.

With respect to this clone: Its ends do not fully match the called genes, so a read error is possible. The chain joins TRBV7-9 to TRBJ1-4; TRBD1 matches at 9 bases. The germline gives CDR1 SEHNR, CDR2 FQNEAQ (reference sequence). The CDR3 consists of 17 residues. CDR3 residues: CSSSLPLDRGDGEKLFF. In DNA form, the CDR3 reads TGTTCCAGCAGCTTGCCCCTCGACAGGGGGGATGGAGAAAAACTGTTTTTT. Full variable domain (outside the CDR3, taken from reference TRBV7-9 and TRBJ1-4): DTGVSQNPRHKITKRGQNVTFRCDPISEHNRLYWYRQTLGQGPEFLTYFQNEAQLEKSRLLSDRFSAERPKGSFSTLEIQRTEQGDSAMYLCSSSLPLDRGDGEKLFFGSGTQLSVL.

The chain combines TRBV7-2 with TRBJ1-1; maybe TRBD1 (6 bases). Germline V gives CDR1 SGHTA, CDR2 FQGNSA. V dropped 1 base and J dropped 0 bases, with 6 bases sitting between them. This CDR3 region has 14 residues. The CDR3 reads CASSLGTVNTEAFF. In DNA form, the CDR3 reads TGTGCCAGCAGCTTAGGGACAGTGAACACTGAAGCTTTCTTT.

The chain combines TRBV5-1 with TRBJ2-1; D may be TRBD1 (5 bases). The CDR3 is made up of 13 amino acids. V shed 0 bases and J shed 9 bases, with 10 bases lying between them. Germline values: CDR1 SGHRS, CDR2 YFSETQ. CDR3 region: CASSLGQMSEQFF. The CDR3 nucleotides read TGCGCCAGCAGCTTGGGACAGATGTCTGAGCAGTTCTTC. The full variable domain, rest sourced from reference TRBV5-1 and TRBJ2-1, is KAGVTQTPRYLIKTRGQQVTLSCSPISGHRSVSWYQQTPGQGLQFLFEYFSETQRNKGNFPGRFSGRQFSNSRSEMNVSTLELGDSALYLCASSLGQMSEQFFGPGTRLTVL.

The J gene is TRBJ1-4, the V gene TRBV9; D unresolved. Germline CDR1 and CDR2: SGDLS and YYNGEE. The CDR3 is 13 residues long. V gave up 2 bases and J gave up 4 bases, with 6 bases separating them. The chain's CDR3 is CASSVGLNEKLFF. The CDR3 nucleotides read TGTGCCAGCAGCGTCGGTCTTAATGAAAAACTGTTTTTT.

This clone showed up just once. The V gene is TRBV19, the J gene TRBJ1-5; 8 bases are a match to TRBD1. The CDR3 extends over 15 amino acids. V gave up 5 bases and J gave up 1 base; unmatched junction bases: 4. From germline, CDR1 is LNHDA and CDR2 SQIVND (reference sequence). The CDR3 DNA is TGTGCCAGTAGTCAAAGACAGGGGAGCAATCAGCCCCAGCATTTT. Amino acids: CASSQRQGSNQPQHF.

V gene TRBV11-2 combines with J gene TRBJ1-1; D perhaps matches TRBD1 (5 bases). Deletions cut 1 base from V and 4 bases from J, with 7 bases between. The length of the CDR3 is 13 residues. Per germline, CDR1 SGHAT and CDR2 FQNNGV. CDR3 bases: TGTGCCAGCAGCTTAGTGGGGGGCACTGAAGCTTTCTTT. Its protein is CASSLVGGTEAFF.

CDR3 nucleotide sequence: TGTGCCAGCAGCTTAGATGGACAGGTCACCAATCAGCCCCAGCATTTT. Its protein is CASSLDGQVTNQPQHF. This chain links TRBV7-2 with TRBJ1-5; 7 bases fit TRBD1. This CDR3 is built from 16 residues. Trimming took 1 base from V and 3 from J; bases not matched to a gene: 6. CDR1 and CDR2 (germline): SGHTA, FQGNSA.

The chain couples TRBV27 to TRBJ2-5; D is undetermined. CDR3 length equals 13 residues. The V gene's germline CDR1 is MNHEY and CDR2 SMNVEV (reference sequence). Deletions cut 3 bases from V and 1 base from J, with 6 bases between. The DNA of the CDR3 is TGTGCCAGCAGTTTTTCTAGCCAAGAGACCCAGTACTTC. Translated, it gives CASSFSSQETQYF.

This sequence joins TRBV4-1 and TRBJ2-7; 9 nucleotides match TRBD2. Losses at the gene ends were 0 bases for V and 2 bases for J; bases not matched to a gene: 14. The V gene's germline CDR1 is MGHRA and CDR2 YSYEKL. CDR3 size: 19 residues. CDR3 loop: CASSQDYPGIAGAAYEQYF. The CDR3 nucleotides read TGCGCCAGCAGCCAAGATTACCCCGGGATAGCGGGGGCCGCCTACGAGCAGTACTTC.

V usage is TRBV30 and J usage is TRBJ1-2; TRBD1 matches at 9 bases. Germline CDR1 is GTSNPN and CDR2 is SVGIG (reference sequence). The junction had 19 bases not matched to a gene; V was cut back by 0 bases and J by 8 bases. The CDR3 is 18 residues long. CDR3 in amino acids: CAWSVPILQGALSRGYTF. DNA of the CDR3: TGTGCCTGGAGTGTACCGATATTACAGGGGGCCCTTTCGAGGGGCTACACCTTC.